The 31 T cell receptor beta chains reported below all come from one sample, sequenced in a study of cytomegalovirus exposure and HLA in healthy donors. Amplification used 60 Vbeta primers and 13 Jbeta primers. TCRdb's copy holds only in-frame clones and misses some; the assay was immunoSEQ multiplex PCR. The data show 85,000 to 130,000 clones, with more than 75% seen just once and around 6.4% held by the top ten. The source material was PBMCs. The receptors originated from a woman aged 45-60 years in good health and CMV-seropositive.

The chain couples TRBV28 to TRBJ1-1, with TRBD1 as a possible D gene (5 bases). The CDR3 contains 14 residues. Germline V gene data show CDR1 as MDHEN and CDR2 as SYDVKM. The V and J ends lost 5 bases and 7 bases respectively, with 17 bases between them. CDR3 residues: CASSRGGGTIEAFF. DNA of the CDR3: TGTGCCAGCAGTCGGGGCGGGGGTACGATTGAAGCTTTCTTT.

The chain links TRBV7-2 to TRBJ1-3; D is unclear. Germline loops: CDR1 SGHTA, CDR2 FQGNSA. The germline V and J ends were trimmed by 4 bases and 2 bases, with 21 bases remaining between them. CDR3 length: 18 residues. CDR3 region: CASSSHPPPAGTGNTIYF. The CDR3 bases are TGTGCCAGCAGCTCGCATCCCCCCCCGGCGGGAACTGGAAACACCATATATTTT.

In its sample, this clone was seen a few times. This rearrangement joins TRBV7-9 to TRBJ1-3; 10 bases are shared with TRBD1. The V and J ends lost 6 bases and 0 bases, in that order; junction bases with no gene match: 2. This CDR3 region has 15 residues. The germline CDR1 and CDR2 sequences are SEHNR and FQNEAQ (reference sequence). The CDR3 loop is CASRRTGGSGNTIYF. CDR3 DNA sequence: TGTGCCAGCAGACGGACAGGGGGCTCTGGAAACACCATATATTTT.

The chain has TRBV15 and TRBJ2-7; tentatively, D is TRBD1 (6 bases). The V gene's germline CDR1 is LNHNV and CDR2 YYDKDF (reference sequence). The ends were cut back, 1 base at V and 4 bases at J, with 14 bases in the middle. This CDR3 has 15 residues. This CDR3 reads CATSRGRTAEYEQYF. In DNA form, the CDR3 reads TGTGCCACCAGCAGAGGGCGGACAGCAGAGTACGAGCAGTACTTC.

The chain uses TRBV15 and TRBJ2-1, with TRBD2 matching 8 bases. With V trimmed by 4 bases and J by 5 bases, 7 bases remained unmatched. CDR3 length: 15 amino acids. From germline, CDR1 is LNHNV and CDR2 YYDKDF (reference sequence). The CDR3 protein is CATSTGTRLDNEQFF. The CDR3 nucleotides read TGTGCCACCAGCACGGGGACTAGGCTGGACAATGAGCAGTTCTTC.

The chain employs TRBV7-3 and TRBJ2-7, with D possibly matching TRBD1 (6 bases). Trimming removed 5 bases from V and 0 bases from J, with 14 bases in between. CDR1 SGHTA and CDR2 FQGTGA come from the germline V gene. CDR3 length equals 15 residues. CDR3 residues: CASSPTGSLSYEQYF. CDR3 coding DNA: TGTGCCAGCAGCCCCACAGGGAGTCTCTCCTACGAGCAGTACTTC.

This clone came up a few times. The gene calls are TRBV4-3 and TRBJ1-6; possibly TRBD1 for D (5 bases). CDR1 and CDR2 (germline): LGHNA, YSLEER. Trimming took 2 bases from V and 0 from J, leaving 8 bases between them. The CDR3 has 16 amino acids. The CDR3 reads CASSQHRSSYNSPLHF. In nucleotides, the CDR3 is TGCGCCAGCAGCCAACACAGGAGCTCCTATAATTCACCCCTCCACTTT.

V usage is TRBV5-1 and J usage is TRBJ2-2, with TRBD2 matching over 7 bases. Germline lookup yields CDR1 SGHRS and CDR2 YFSETQ. The CDR3 consists of 15 residues. V shed 4 bases, J shed 2 bases, and the junction held 5 bases outside the gene matches. Written as DNA, the CDR3 is TGCGCCAGCAGCGCGGGACTACTTAACACCGGGGAGCTGTTTTTT. Its protein product is CASSAGLLNTGELFF.

The chain uses TRBV15 and TRBJ2-1; 11 bases fit TRBD2. V lost 4 bases and J lost 3; bases outside the gene matches: 2. There are 15 residues in the CDR3. The V gene's germline CDR1 is LNHNV and CDR2 YYDKDF (reference sequence). The CDR3 DNA reads TGTGCCACCAGCAATAGCGGGGGGGACTACAATGAGCAGTTCTTC. This sequence encodes CATSNSGGDYNEQFF.

The CDR3 is CAISELGQGGSPLHF. The CDR3 region has the DNA TGTGCCATCAGTGAATTGGGACAGGGTGGGTCACCCCTCCACTTT. This chain connects TRBV10-3 to TRBJ1-6, with TRBD1 matching 9 bases. The CDR3 runs 15 residues. The V gene end was trimmed by 3 bases and the J gene end by 10 bases; junction bases not matched to a gene: 7. In germline, CDR1 is ENHRY, CDR2 SYGVKD.

V usage is TRBV28 and J usage is TRBJ2-2; 8 nucleotides align to TRBD2. This CDR3 has 17 amino acids. The V gene end was trimmed by 5 bases and the J gene end by 6 bases; junction bases not matched to a gene: 14. CDR1 is MDHEN, CDR2 SYDVKM, per germline. The chain's CDR3 is CASSELLGGGRPGELFF. The CDR3 DNA follows: TGTGCCAGCAGTGAACTACTGGGCGGGGGGCGCCCCGGGGAGCTGTTTTTT.

The sample holds a few counts of this clone. V and J are TRBV14 and TRBJ1-1; D is unresolved. Germline values: CDR1 SGHDN, CDR2 FVKESK. V was trimmed by 4 bases and J by 3 bases, leaving 9 bases between them. This CDR3 has 13 residues. CDR3: CASSRGLDTEAFF. In nucleotides, the CDR3 is TGTGCCAGCAGCCGCGGTTTGGACACTGAAGCTTTCTTT.

This chain uses TRBV14 with TRBJ1-2, with D perhaps TRBD1 (6 bases). Trimming cost V 1 base and J 6 bases, with 15 bases left between them. CDR1 and CDR2 from the germline V gene are SGHDN and FVKESK. This CDR3 contains 15 residues. This CDR3 is CASSQVDRKRDGYTF. Written as DNA, the CDR3 is TGTGCCAGCAGCCAAGTTGACAGGAAAAGGGATGGCTACACCTTC.

The chain has TRBV7-3 and TRBJ2-6; 9 bases align to TRBD1. This CDR3 has 18 amino acids. V was pared by 5 bases and J by 1 base, with 9 bases of the junction left unmatched. Looked up from germline, CDR1 is SGHTA and CDR2 is FQGTGA. The CDR3 here is CASSPRGTGFSGANVLTF. CDR3 in DNA: TGTGCCAGCAGCCCCAGAGGGACAGGGTTTTCTGGGGCCAACGTCCTGACTTTC. The whole variable domain, remainder taken from reference TRBV7-3 and TRBJ2-6, is GAGVSQTPSNKVTEKGKYVELRCDPISGHTALYWYRQSLGQGPEFLIYFQGTGAADDSGLPNDRFFAVRPEGSVSTLKIQRTERGDSAVYLCASSPRGTGFSGANVLTFGAGSRLTVL.

CDR3 DNA sequence: TGTGCCAGCAGTTGGAGGGGGCCTCAAGAGACCCAGTACTTC. Amino acid sequence: CASSWRGPQETQYF. The V and J genes are TRBV25-1 and TRBJ2-5; a possible D gene is TRBD1 (7 bases). Germline V CDR1 and CDR2: MGHDK, SYGVNS. Trimming cost V 5 bases and J 2 bases, with 12 bases left between them. CDR3 size: 14 residues. Full variable domain (rest looked up from reference TRBV25-1 and TRBJ2-5): EADIYQTPRYLVIGTGKKITLECSQTMGHDKMYWYQQDPGMELHLIHYSYGVNSTEKGDLSSESTVSRIRTEHFPLTLESARPSHTSQYLCASSWRGPQETQYFGPGTRLLVL.

This clone was observed a handful of times. The chain carries TRBV11-2 and TRBJ1-2; D not resolved. Trimming removed 5 bases at V and 8 bases at J, with 12 bases between. Germline CDR1 SGHAT, CDR2 FQNNGV. CDR3 size: 12 residues. The DNA for the CDR3 is TGTGCCAGCAGCACCCACTCCCTCGGCTACACCTTC. Translated: CASSTHSLGYTF.

On this clone: This CDR3 is missing its conserved last phenylalanine or tryptophan, likely due to a read error. It is unclear where the CDR3 begins or ends on the DNA, so no DNA is shown, and the CDR3 is as TCRdb lists it. V usage is TRBV7-2 and J usage is TRBJ2-7; no check of the table's D call, TRBD2, against the DNA was made. Per germline, CDR1 SGHTA and CDR2 FQGNSA. The CDR3 comprises 8 residues, both ends counted. CDR3 amino acids: CASSPTEG.

This clone was seen more than once but under ten times. The chain is built from TRBV4-3 and TRBJ1-1, with 9 bases matching TRBD1. This CDR3 spans 15 amino acids. Per germline, CDR1 LGHNA and CDR2 YSLEER. The V and J ends lost 5 bases and 5 bases, in that order; junction bases with no gene match: 9. CDR3 nucleotide sequence: TGCGCCAGCAGCTATCCGGGACAGGGAACGACTGAAGCTTTCTTT. It is translated as CASSYPGQGTTEAFF.

The J gene is TRBJ2-3, the V gene TRBV5-4; the D gene is possibly TRBD1 (6 bases). The CDR3 loop spans 15 amino acids. Trimming took off 3 bases at V and 5 bases at J, with 16 bases between the two ends. Germline CDR1 reads SGHNT; CDR2 reads YYREEE (reference sequence). DNA of the CDR3: TGTGCCAGCAGCTACCCGGACAGACCCCAAGATACGCAGTATTTT. Amino acid sequence: CASSYPDRPQDTQYF. Based on the CDR3 plus reference TRBV5-4 and TRBJ2-3, the full variable domain is ETGVTQSPTHLIKTRGQQVTLRCSSQSGHNTVSWYQQALGQGPQFIFQYYREEENGRGNFPPRFSGLQFPNYSSELNVNALELDDSALYLCASSYPDRPQDTQYFGPGTRLTVL.

J is TRBJ1-2 and V is TRBV28; D ambiguous. Trimming stripped 3 bases from V and 4 bases from J, with 15 bases between. Per germline, CDR1 MDHEN and CDR2 SYDVKM. The CDR3 length is 15 residues. The CDR3 is CASSLVRGSGYGYTF. CDR3 nucleotide sequence: TGTGCCAGCAGTTTGGTCCGGGGAAGCGGCTATGGCTACACCTTC.

The chain combines TRBV6-6 with TRBJ2-7; 9 bases are shared with TRBD1. After removal of 5 bases from V and 5 bases from J, the junction contained 10 bases not matched to a gene. The CDR3 loop spans 15 amino acids. The germline CDR1 and CDR2 sequences are MNHNY and SVGAGI (reference sequence). The CDR3 loop is CASSLAGTGSDEQYF. CDR3 in DNA: TGTGCCAGCAGTCTCGCCGGGACAGGGAGCGACGAGCAGTACTTC.

This clone was seen once. The chain is built from TRBV5-1 and TRBJ2-5; 10 bases are shared with TRBD1. The CDR3 spans 15 residues. CDR1 and CDR2 from the germline V gene are SGHRS and YFSETQ. With 4 bases clipped from V and 3 bases from J, the junction kept 6 bases outside the gene matches. This CDR3 is CASSGVGTGEETQYF. In DNA form, the CDR3 reads TGCGCCAGCAGCGGAGTGGGGACAGGGGAAGAGACCCAGTACTTC.

This rearrangement joins TRBV7-2 to TRBJ2-7; TRBD1 matches at 10 bases. Germline assignment: CDR1 SGHTA and CDR2 FQGNSA. V was pared by 7 bases and J by 0 bases, with 6 bases of the junction left unmatched. This CDR3 is built from 15 residues. Written as DNA, the CDR3 is TGTGCCAGCATCCGAGACAGGGGGCGCTCCTACGAGCAGTACTTC. Its translation: CASIRDRGRSYEQYF.

A few counts support this clone. The chain is built from TRBV10-3 and TRBJ1-3; no firm D call. This CDR3 is 14 amino acids long. The germline V gene has CDR1 ENHRY and CDR2 SYGVKD. The ends were cut back, 6 bases at V and 0 bases at J, with 9 bases in the middle. DNA for the CDR3: TGTGCCATCAGCCCCTCCAGCTCTGGAAACACCATATATTTT. Residues: CAISPSSSGNTIYF.

V usage is TRBV7-2 and J usage is TRBJ1-6; D is ambiguous. This CDR3 spans 15 amino acids. Looked up from germline, CDR1 is SGHTA and CDR2 is FQGNSA. V was shortened by 3 bases and J by 8 bases, with 14 bases between the two germline ends. The CDR3, as DNA: TGTGCCAGCAGCTTGCTAGGACGGGGATATTCACCCCTCCACTTT. Protein product: CASSLLGRGYSPLHF.

This clone was counted between two and nine times. The V and J genes are TRBV4-1 and TRBJ1-2; D is perhaps TRBD1 (6 bases). V was cut by 0 bases and J by 7 bases, with 18 bases left in between. This CDR3 region has 16 residues. Germline values: CDR1 MGHRA, CDR2 YSYEKL. The CDR3 DNA sequence: TGCGCCAGCAGCCAAGATGCCCAGGGGTTAATGGTTGGCTACACCTTC. Its translation: CASSQDAQGLMVGYTF.

The chain has TRBV6-5 and TRBJ2-7, with a possible D match to TRBD2 (6 bases). V shed 6 bases and J shed 3 bases, with 18 bases lying between them. Germline-derived CDR1 and CDR2 are MNHEY and SVGAGI. The CDR3 totals 15 residues. The CDR3 DNA sequence: TGTGCCAGCAGCCTACCCGGGACGGGAGTCTACGAGCAGTACTTC. Its protein product is CASSLPGTGVYEQYF.

The V call is TRBV7-6, the J call TRBJ2-2; 7 nucleotides agree with TRBD2. The length of the CDR3 is 14 residues. V lost 7 bases to trimming and J lost 6 bases; unmatched junction nucleotides: 8. In germline, CDR1 is SGHVS, CDR2 FNYEAQ. The CDR3 DNA is TGTGCCAGCATCCCTAGCGGACCCGCCGGGGAGCTGTTTTTT. Its protein product is CASIPSGPAGELFF.

The chain recombines TRBV28 with TRBJ2-3; tentative D call: TRBD2 (6 bases). The V end lost 4 bases, the J end lost 1 base, and 9 bases lay between the germline ends. The CDR3 has 14 amino acids. Germline V gives CDR1 MDHEN, CDR2 SYDVKM. As DNA, the CDR3 is TGTGCCAGCAGTTCCGGCGGGGGCACAGATACGCAGTATTTT. The encoded protein is CASSSGGGTDTQYF.

This clone was counted a single time. Different DNA sequences within this sample yield the same CDR3. The chain employs TRBV7-9 and TRBJ1-1; 10 positions match TRBD1. Germline values: CDR1 SEHNR, CDR2 FQNEAQ (reference sequence). V shed 5 bases, J shed 7 bases, and the junction held 4 bases outside the gene matches. There are 13 residues in the CDR3. CDR3: CASSRGTGVEAFF. CDR3 nucleotide sequence: TGTGCCAGCAGCCGGGGGACAGGGGTTGAAGCTTTCTTT. Full variable domain (missing parts from reference TRBV7-9 and TRBJ1-1): DTGVSQNPRHKITKRGQNVTFRCDPISEHNRLYWYRQTLGQGPEFLTYFQNEAQLEKSRLLSDRFSAERPKGSFSTLEIQRTEQGDSAMYLCASSRGTGVEAFFGQGTRLTVV.

This rearrangement joins TRBV5-1 to TRBJ2-2, with 7 bases that match TRBD2. The CDR3 spans 15 residues. The V segment lost 9 bases and the J segment 2 bases; nucleotides outside the gene matches: 10. CDR1 and CDR2 (germline): SGHRS, YFSETQ. The CDR3: CATPAGTTNTGELFF. DNA for the CDR3: TGCGCCACCCCCGCCGGGACTACTAACACCGGGGAGCTGTTTTTT.